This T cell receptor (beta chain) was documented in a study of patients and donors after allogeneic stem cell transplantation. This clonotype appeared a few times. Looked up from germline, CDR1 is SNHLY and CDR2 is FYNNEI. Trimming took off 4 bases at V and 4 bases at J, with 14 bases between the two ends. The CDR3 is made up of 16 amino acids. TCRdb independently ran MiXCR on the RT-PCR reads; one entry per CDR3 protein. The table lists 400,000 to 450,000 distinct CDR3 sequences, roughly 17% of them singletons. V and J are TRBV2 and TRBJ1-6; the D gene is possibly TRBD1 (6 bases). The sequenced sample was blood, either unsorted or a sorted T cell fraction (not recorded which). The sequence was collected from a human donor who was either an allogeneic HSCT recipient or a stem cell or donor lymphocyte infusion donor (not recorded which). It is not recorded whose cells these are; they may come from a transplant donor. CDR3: CASSVDRPPYNSPLHF. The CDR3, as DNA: TGTGCCAGCAGTGTTGACAGGCCACCTTATAATTCACCCCTCCACTTT. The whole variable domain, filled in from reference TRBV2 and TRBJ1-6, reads EPEVTQTPSHQVTQMGQEVILRCVPISNHLYFYWYRQILGQKVEFLVSFYNNEISEKSEIFDDQFSVERPDGSNFTLKIRSTKLEDSAMYFCASSVDRPPYNSPLHFGNGTRLTVT.